This T cell receptor beta chain was obtained from a study of blood T cell repertoires in COVID-19. Study in general: Sites in the United States, Italy and Spain provided acute and convalescent COVID-19 samples. PBMCs, B-cell-depleted T cells, or T cells were the source of the cDNA or gDNA that made up the material.

This CDR3 is 15 amino acids long. The V gene end was trimmed by 1 base and the J gene end by 2 bases; junction bases not matched to a gene: 0. CDR1 is SGHRS, CDR2 YFSETQ, per germline. In the source study's methods: Amplification with reference gene primers provided the estimates of nucleated cell counts. Profiling relied on immunoSEQ multiplex PCR, and the TCRdb table lists in-frame clones only, not all of them. The DNA gave D and trimming, while V, J and clone size come from that table. The sample consists of a few hundred thousand clones, approximately 86% of them appearing once. The specimen was peripheral blood. The clonotype comes from a woman at least 80 years old with acute or convalescent COVID-19. The rearrangement links TRBV5-1 to TRBJ2-1, with 10 bases matching TRBD2. The DNA of the CDR3 is TGCGCCAGCAGCTTGAGCGGGGGGGCCTACAATGAGCAGTTCTTC. Its translation: CASSLSGGAYNEQFF.